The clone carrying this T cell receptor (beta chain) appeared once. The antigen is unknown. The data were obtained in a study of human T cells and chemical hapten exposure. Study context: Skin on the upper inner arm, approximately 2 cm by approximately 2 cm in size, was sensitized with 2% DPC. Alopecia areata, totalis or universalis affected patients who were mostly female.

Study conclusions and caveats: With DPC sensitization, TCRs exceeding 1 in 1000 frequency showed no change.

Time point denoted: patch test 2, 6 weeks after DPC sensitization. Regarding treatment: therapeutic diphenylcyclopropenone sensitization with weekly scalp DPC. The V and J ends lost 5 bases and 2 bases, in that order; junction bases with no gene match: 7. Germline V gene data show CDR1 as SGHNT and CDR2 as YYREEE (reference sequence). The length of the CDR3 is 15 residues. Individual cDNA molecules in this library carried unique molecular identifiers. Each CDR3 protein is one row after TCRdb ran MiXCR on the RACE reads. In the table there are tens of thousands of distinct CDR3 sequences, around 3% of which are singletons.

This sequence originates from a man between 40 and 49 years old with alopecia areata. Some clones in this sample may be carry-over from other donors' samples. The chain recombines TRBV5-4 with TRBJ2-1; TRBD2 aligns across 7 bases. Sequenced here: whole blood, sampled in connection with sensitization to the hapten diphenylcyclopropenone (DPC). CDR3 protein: CASSVGGVAYNEQFF. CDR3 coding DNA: TGTGCCAGCAGTGTGGGAGGGGTGGCCTACAATGAGCAGTTCTTC.